This T cell receptor (beta chain) was profiled in a study of low-dose radiotherapy and immunotherapy resistance in tumors (dated by TCRdb to the early 2020s). For the wider study: In Cohort 1, 0.5 Gy per fraction was delivered every 2 weeks, and a total PTV dose of 6.5 Gy was prescribed. Patients in Cohort 2 were given 1 Gy per fraction every two weeks, for a total of 13 Gy across 26 weeks. Patients were given nivolumab as a 240 mg flat dose every two weeks and ipilimumab at 1 mg/kg every six weeks, with both drugs delivered intravenously. Cyclophosphamide 200 mg/m2 was given intravenously every two weeks, one day before each radiation and immunotherapy administration. Patients took aspirin 300 mg orally once daily for four cycles, starting on cycle 1 day 1. Trial participants were not randomized into treatment groups. Eight patients were included in the translational analysis, namely three from the first dose cohort plus the first five from the second dose cohort.

Relative to germline, V is 6 bases shorter and J is 7 bases shorter, with 16 bases between their ends. The CDR3, from cysteine to phenylalanine, totals 14 residues. Of all the DNA, just the CDR3 is kept, 42 bases in frame from base 1. In the germline V gene (reference sequence), CDR1 corresponds to MNHNY and CDR2 to SVGAGI. Reads for this sample came from an Illumina HiSeq 2500. Superscript III and a set of TRAV- and TRBV-specific primers were used to synthesize first-strand cDNA, so that both TCRalpha and TCRbeta chains were covered. TCRs were amplified with Phusion for 20 PCR cycles, with a constant-region primer paired with the adapter attached to the V primers. The isolated mRNA was amplified using the MessageAmp II aRNA Amplification Kit, with in vitro transcription performed for around 16 hours at 37 degrees C. mRNA for TCR sequencing was isolated with the Dynabeads mRNA DIRECT Purification Kit. Indexed Illumina adapters were added in a second approximately 25-cycle Phusion PCR, and the resulting products were purified with AMPure XP beads. On the authors' methods: Using custom Perl scripts, TCR sequences that encoded the same protein were pooled, out-of-frame sequences were dropped, and the abundance of each clonotype was calculated. The analysis excluded TCR sequences that were supported by just one read. Among the metrics used to describe the repertoires were Shannon entropy, Gini index, clonality, richness, and the frequency of TCRs shared between repertoires. The public reads were run again by TCRdb, first through fastp at Q25 and then through MiXCR, and only productive beta chains were kept. A single entry per CDR3 protein holds the most common genes and DNA from its merged rows. TCRdb's processing, not the authors' own work, is the source of the V and J calls. The sample table records some 57,000 distinct CDR3 sequences; about 23% of these occur just once. 5.5% to 8.5% of the sample goes to the ten largest clones.

Concerning this clonotype: The specificity of this receptor is unknown. No qualities accompany the bases; no much larger clone lies one base away.

This specimen's time point label, per the study, means: after trial treatment. Read against the paper, the sample's treatment or condition label means: LDRT plus nivolumab, ipilimumab, low-dose cyclophosphamide and aspirin (RACIN trial). Donors were enrolled in RACIN, a single-arm phase I dose-escalation trial in which nivolumab, ipilimumab, aspirin, low-dose cyclophosphamide and low-dose radiotherapy were combined. Patients were eligible if they had advanced solid tumors that were TIL-negative. This TCR derives from a male donor with prostate cancer. Sequenced here: PBMCs, sampled after low-dose radiotherapy plus immunotherapy. The rearranged chain carries TRBV6-6 and TRBJ2-1; no confident D gene assignment can be made. The CDR3: CASRRLGGRNEQFF. The DNA sequence is given as TGTGCCAGCAGAAGACTGGGTGGGCGGAATGAGCAGTTCTTC.